Reported below is one TCR beta chain. CDR3 length equals 16 residues. The data were obtained in a study of blood T cell repertoires in COVID-19. Turning to the study itself: Sites across the United States, Italy and Spain contributed samples from acute and convalescent COVID-19. Nucleic acid was either cDNA or gDNA, and it came from T cells, B-cell-depleted T cells, or PBMCs.

Source study methods: Amplification from reference gene primers served as the basis for estimated nucleated cell counts. The data were produced by immunoSEQ multiplex PCR, yet TCRdb's version contains in-frame clones alone and is incomplete. V, J and clone size were drawn from that table, and D and trimming were deduced from the DNA. Among some 150,000 clones listed, around four fifths were seen once. Sequencing was carried out using peripheral blood. This TCR was sampled from a man aged 40-55 years who had recovered from COVID-19. The chain joins TRBV21-1 to TRBJ1-5. TRBV21-1 is an annotated pseudogene. CDR3 sequence reads: CASSKAPEGSNQPQHF. DNA for the CDR3: TGTGCCAGCAGCAAAGCCCCGGAGGGAAGCAATCAGCCCCAGCATTTT.